These T cell receptor beta chains were read from a single sample in a study of CD4 T cells in relation to SARS-CoV-2 and coronaviruses. Here immunoSEQ multiplex PCR was the method, and the copy in TCRdb shows in-frame clones only, minus some. The sample holds about 55,000 clones, just over 85% seen once. What was sequenced was memory CD4+ T cells from PBMCs. The source of these receptors is a human donor in good health. Each CDR3 is given with its conserved first and last residue. Each record gives: D gene, V gene, clone size, J gene, CDR3 protein, CDR3 DNA. D genes are given only for firm matches. Clone size is shown for a subset of rows, as once, few, many or a class of expanded clone.

>-|TRBV7-9|-|TRBJ2-1
CASSRREGGYNEQFF
TGTGCCAGCAGTCGGAGGGAGGGGGGGTACAATGAGCAGTTCTTC
>TRBD2|TRBV7-8|-|TRBJ2-3
CASSAGGADTQYF
TGTGCCAGCAGCGCCGGGGGGGCAGATACGCAGTATTTT
>-|TRBV30|-|TRBJ1-6
CAWSGQGGNSPLHF
TGTGCCTGGTCCGGCCAGGGCGGCAATTCACCCCTCCACTTT
>TRBD1|TRBV5-1|-|TRBJ1-4
CASSLGQLNEKLFF
TGCGCCAGCAGCCTGGGACAGCTTAATGAAAAACTGTTTTTT
>TRBD2|TRBV5-1|-|TRBJ2-5
CASSDGLAGGRQETQYF
TGCGCCAGCAGCGACGGACTAGCGGGAGGCCGACAAGAGACCCAGTACTTC
>TRBD1|TRBV6-5|-|TRBJ1-1
CASSQGQGSGRFF
TGTGCCAGCAGTCAGGGACAGGGGAGCGGCCGTTTCTTT
>TRBD2|TRBV4-1|-|TRBJ2-1
CASSPNPAGLAVYEQFF
TGCGCCAGCAGCCCAAACCCAGCGGGACTAGCGGTATACGAGCAGTTCTTC
>TRBD2|TRBV7-7|-|TRBJ2-5
CASSRTSGDQETQYF
TGTGCCAGCAGCCGGACTAGCGGAGACCAAGAGACCCAGTACTTC
>-|TRBV25-1|-|TRBJ2-7
CASRATTIPNEQYF
TGTGCCAGCAGAGCAACTACGATCCCGAACGAGCAGTACTTC
>-|TRBV27|-|TRBJ2-1
CASSITAGVRAEQFF
TGTGCCAGCAGTATCACAGCAGGGGTAAGGGCGGAGCAGTTCTTC
>-|TRBV28|-|TRBJ2-3
CASKGSTDTQYF
TGTGCCAGCAAAGGGAGCACAGATACGCAGTATTTT
>-|TRBV30|-|TRBJ1-6
CAWRGVFSPLHF
TGTGCCTGGAGGGGGGTATTTTCGCCCCTCCACTTT
>-|TRBV5-1|-|TRBJ2-1
CASRTDTAGQFF
TGCGCCAGCAGGACCGACACTGCTGGGCAGTTCTTC
>TRBD1|TRBV10-3|-|TRBJ2-5
CAIGSLDRSAKETQYF
TGTGCCATCGGGTCCTTGGACAGGAGTGCCAAAGAGACCCAGTACTTC
>-|TRBV6-5|-|TRBJ1-2
CASSSQNTGLYGYTF
TGTGCCAGCAGTTCTCAGAACACAGGGCTCTATGGCTACACCTTC
>-|TRBV3-1/TRBV3-2|-|TRBJ2-7
CASSPTLAPPHEQYF
TGTGCCAGCAGTCCAACCCTGGCCCCCCCTCACGAGCAGTACTTC
>-|TRBV3-1/TRBV3-2|-|TRBJ2-2
CASSQVSYTGELFF
TGTGCCAGCAGCCAAGTCAGTTACACCGGGGAGCTGTTTTTT
>-|TRBV6-1|once|TRBJ2-5
CASNSRHQETQYF
TGTGCCAGCAATAGTAGACATCAAGAGACCCAGTACTTC
>-|TRBV27|-|TRBJ2-3
CASSRISGSSLSTDTQYF
TGTGCCAGCAGTCGCATTAGCGGCTCGAGTCTTAGCACAGATACGCAGTATTTT
>TRBD2|TRBV3-1/TRBV3-2|-|TRBJ2-2
CASSPPFPGLAGVGELFF
TGTGCCAGCAGCCCGCCTTTTCCGGGGCTAGCGGGTGTCGGGGAGCTGTTTTTT
>-|TRBV30|once|TRBJ1-5
CAWTRRWGGGSNQPQHF
TGTGCCTGGACCCGAAGATGGGGGGGAGGTAGCAATCAGCCCCAGCATTTT
>TRBD2|TRBV14|-|TRBJ2-3
CASSPTLLAGGTDTQYF
TGTGCCAGCAGCCCGACTCTACTAGCGGGAGGCACAGATACGCAGTATTTT
>-|TRBV24-1|-|TRBJ2-1
CATSDGIIGPNNEQFF
TGTGCCACCAGTGATGGGATAATAGGACCCAACAATGAGCAGTTCTTC
>-|TRBV5-1|-|TRBJ2-5
CASSPGGQAATQYF
TGCGCCAGCAGCCCGGGGGGACAGGCGGCGACCCAGTACTTC
>TRBD1|TRBV27|-|TRBJ2-3
CASSLGTGGWKDTQYF
TGTGCCAGCAGTTTAGGGACAGGGGGCTGGAAAGATACGCAGTATTTT
>TRBD1|TRBV27|-|TRBJ1-1
CASSLSGGTEAFF
TGTGCCAGCAGTTTGTCAGGGGGCACTGAAGCTTTCTTT
>-|TRBV6-5|-|TRBJ2-2
CASSYSVGAGELFF
TGTGCCAGCAGTTACTCAGTCGGTGCCGGGGAGCTGTTTTTT
>-|TRBV24-1|once|TRBJ2-5
CATSGTPQETQYF
TGTGCCACCAGCGGGACACCCCAAGAGACCCAGTACTTC